This T cell receptor beta chain was recovered during a study of shared clonotypes between healthy human individuals. Overall study: For every donor, three CD4 naive, three CD4 memory, two CD8 naive and one CD8 memory plates were used.

Cells designated naive CD8 were CD45RO-negative and were positively selected for CCR7, with terminally differentiated effector memory CD45RA+ cells excluded. Generated by immunoSEQ multiplex PCR, the TCRdb table keeps only in-frame clones and is missing some. The table has 600,000 or so clones, roughly 96% seen once. Trimming stripped 0 bases from V and 2 bases from J, with 9 bases between. The CDR3 is made up of 14 amino acids. Germline V gene lookup returns CDR1 SGDLS and CDR2 YYNGEE. A remark on this clone: In the same sample, other DNA sequences code for this CDR3.

Sequences were obtained from naive CD8+ T cells sorted from blood. The chain has TRBV9 and TRBJ2-7; weak D call: TRBD2 (5 bases). The sequence was obtained from a woman in her thirties in good health. CDR3 residues: CASSVGGSPYEQYF. CDR3 in DNA: TGTGCCAGCAGCGTAGGAGGGTCCCCCTACGAGCAGTACTTC. Looking up the rest from reference TRBV9 and TRBJ2-7 gives the full variable domain: DSGVTQTPKHLITATGQRVTLRCSPRSGDLSVYWYQQSLDQGLQFLIQYYNGEERAKGNILERFSAQQFPDLHSELNLSSLELGDSALYFCASSVGGSPYEQYFGPGTRLTVT.